This TCR beta chain was found in a study of blood T cells in healthy people across ages. Study-wide results and limits: Both naive CD4+ cell counts and diversity were greater in long-lived donors than in aged donors.

This clonotype was seen more than once but under ten times. The antigen remains undetermined. Every donor gave ten milliliters of peripheral blood. Germline loops: CDR1 MNHNY, CDR2 SVGAGI (reference sequence). The length of the CDR3 is 13 residues. V lost 5 bases and J lost 5, with 12 bases in between. The use of a sample-barcoded 5' primer and a J-beta primer mix characterized a second PCR of roughly 6 to 11 cycles. MiXCR, run by TCRdb on the 5' RACE reads, gives a single entry per CDR3 protein. Of about 1.8 million distinct CDR3 sequences in the sample, around half were seen once. The source of this sequence is a woman aged 40 to 50 in good health. The chain carries TRBV6-6 and TRBJ2-5; perhaps TRBD1 as D (5 bases). The sequenced sample was blood. The DNA of the CDR3 is TGTGCCAGCAGTCGGCCCCCAGGGGAGACCCAGTACTTC. It translates to CASSRPPGETQYF.